Below, 11 T cell receptor beta chains from the same sample are listed, as sequenced in a study of OX40 agonist ivuxolimab in advanced cancers. TCRdb's table, derived via immunoSEQ multiplex PCR, lists solely in-frame clones and lacks some. The data show fewer than 15,000 clones, about 88% seen once. Source: CD4+ or CD8+ T cells sorted from blood, taken in a trial of the OX40 agonist ivuxolimab. The receptors come from an adult with an advanced solid tumor such as melanoma, head and neck, liver or kidney cancer.

The chain links TRBV27 to TRBJ2-7; D is unclear. V was clipped by 0 bases and J by 2 bases, with 8 bases between them. The CDR3 covers 14 residues. Germline V gene sequence: CDR1 MNHEY, CDR2 SMNVEV (reference sequence). The CDR3 DNA is TGTGCCAGCAGTTTATCGGGCCCTCCCTACGAGCAGTACTTC. This codes for CASSLSGPPYEQYF.

In its sample, this clone is medium-sized. The rearrangement uses TRBV7-9 and TRBJ2-7; the D gene is possibly TRBD2 (5 bases). Germline lookup yields CDR1 SEHNR and CDR2 FQNEAQ (reference sequence). The CDR3 sequence is 12 residues long. Trimming left V 6 bases short and J 6 bases short, with 12 bases between. CDR3 region: CASSLGGAEQYF. The DNA for the CDR3 is TGTGCCAGCAGTCTCGGAGGAGCCGAGCAGTACTTC.

This clone was observed once. V gene TRBV4-1 combines with J gene TRBJ1-1, with D tentatively TRBD1 (5 bases). This CDR3 has 17 residues. Deletions cut 1 base from V and 2 bases from J, with 17 bases between. Germline CDR1 reads MGHRA; CDR2 reads YSYEKL. CDR3 amino acids: CASSQASDGGTNTEAFF. DNA of the CDR3: TGCGCCAGCAGCCAAGCTTCCGACGGGGGGACCAACACTGAAGCTTTCTTT.

On this clone: This CDR3 is also generated by other DNA sequences in the sample. This CDR3 is CASSITGNTEAFF. The CDR3 nucleotides read TGTGCCAGTAGTATAACGGGTAACACTGAAGCTTTCTTT. The genes are TRBV19 and TRBJ1-1; D gene unclear. The CDR3 totals 13 residues. Trimming removed 2 bases from V and 2 bases from J, with 6 bases in between. Germline loops: CDR1 LNHDA, CDR2 SQIVND (reference sequence).

The chain recombines TRBV7-9 with TRBJ2-1, with D possibly being TRBD2 (6 bases). The CDR3 length is 11 residues. CDR1 is SEHNR and CDR2 is FQNEAQ in the germline V gene (reference sequence). The germline V and J ends were trimmed by 3 bases and 11 bases, with 8 bases remaining between them. The CDR3 DNA reads TGTGCCAGCAGCTTGGGACTTAAGCAGTTCTTC. Encoded protein: CASSLGLKQFF.

This chain uses TRBV29-1 with TRBJ2-3, with 9 bases identical to TRBD2. J lost 0 bases, V lost 3 bases, and 7 bases had no gene match. CDR3 length equals 16 residues. Germline assignment: CDR1 SQVTM and CDR2 ANQGSEA. DNA of the CDR3: TGCAGCGTTGACGGCGGGAGGGCTTCTAGCACAGATACGCAGTATTTT. This codes for CSVDGGRASSTDTQYF.

This chain joins TRBV19 and TRBJ2-2; possibly TRBD2 for D (5 bases). Trimming took off 7 bases at V and 7 bases at J, with 22 bases between the two ends. Germline values: CDR1 LNHDA, CDR2 SQIVND (reference sequence). The CDR3 consists of 16 residues. CDR3 nucleotide sequence: TGTGCCAGTACCATGGAAAAGGCGGGTTTGAACGGGGAGCTGTTTTTT. Its protein product is CASTMEKAGLNGELFF.

The V call is TRBV6-1, the J call TRBJ2-7, with 15 bases matching TRBD2. Per germline, CDR1 MNHNS and CDR2 SASEGT. The CDR3 extends over 15 amino acids. V lost 2 bases to trimming and J lost 7 bases; unmatched junction nucleotides: 3. CDR3 loop: CASSEQGTSGREQYF. The CDR3, as DNA: TGTGCCAGCAGTGAACAGGGGACTAGCGGGAGGGAGCAGTACTTC.

The DNA of the CDR3 is TGCGCCAGCAGCGAGGGGGTTTCCTATAATTCACCCCTCCACTTT. Its protein is CASSEGVSYNSPLHF. The chain couples TRBV4-1 to TRBJ1-6; D may be TRBD1 (6 bases). Germline V CDR1 and CDR2: MGHRA, YSYEKL. The CDR3 is 15 residues long. V was trimmed by 5 bases and J by 1 base, leaving 9 bases between them.

This clone has only one observation. The chain joins TRBV4-1 to TRBJ1-1; D remains unclear. Per the germline V gene, CDR1 is MGHRA and CDR2 is YSYEKL. The CDR3 has 14 amino acids. The V and J ends lost 3 bases and 1 base respectively, with 9 bases between them. The CDR3 loop reads CASSQTSRNTEAFF. The CDR3 DNA is TGCGCCAGCAGCCAGACGTCTAGGAACACTGAAGCTTTCTTT.

The chain links TRBV7-9 to TRBJ1-2; D ambiguous. CDR1 is SEHNR and CDR2 is FQNEAQ in the germline V gene (reference sequence). With 3 bases removed from V and 3 bases from J, the gap between germline ends came to 11 bases. CDR3 length equals 14 residues. This CDR3 is CASSFSNGYYGYTF. As DNA, the CDR3 is TGTGCCAGCAGCTTTTCTAACGGTTACTATGGCTACACCTTC.